Sequencing of this TCR beta chain was carried out in a study of OX40 agonist ivuxolimab in advanced cancers. Looking at the study overall: Ivuxolimab, an agonistic anti-OX40 (CD134) antibody, was given to patients. Partial responses were achieved by three patients, of whom one had hepatocellular carcinoma and two had cutaneous melanoma.

The study, taken as a whole, reports: Determination of antigen specificity was not performed for the expanded peripheral T cells.

V was clipped by 7 bases and J by 5 bases, with 18 bases between them. The CDR3 covers 13 residues. In germline, CDR1 is SQVTM, CDR2 ANQGSEA. Worth noting for this clone: Its cognate antigen is unknown.

Measured with immunoSEQ multiplex PCR; TCRdb has only the in-frame clones, and not every one. The sample holds about 60,000 clones, under 95% seen once. The TCR originated in an adult with an advanced solid tumor such as melanoma, head and neck, liver or kidney cancer. The rearrangement uses TRBV29-1 and TRBJ2-7; D ambiguous. Material: CD4+ or CD8+ T cells sorted from blood, obtained in a trial of the OX40 agonist ivuxolimab. In DNA, the CDR3 is TGCAGCGCCTGGACCAACGGGTTCGACGAGCAGTACTTC. Protein product: CSAWTNGFDEQYF.